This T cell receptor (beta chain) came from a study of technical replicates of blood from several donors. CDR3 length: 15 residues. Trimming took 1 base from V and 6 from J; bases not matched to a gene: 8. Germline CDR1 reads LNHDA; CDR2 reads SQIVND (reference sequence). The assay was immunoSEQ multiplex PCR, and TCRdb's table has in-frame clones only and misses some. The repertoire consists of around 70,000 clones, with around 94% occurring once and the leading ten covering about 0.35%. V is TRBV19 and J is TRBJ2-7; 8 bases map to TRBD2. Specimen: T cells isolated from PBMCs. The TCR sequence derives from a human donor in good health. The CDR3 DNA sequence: TGTGCCAGTAGTATAGCGGGAGGGCCTGGTGGCGAGCAGTACTTC. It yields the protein CASSIAGGPGGEQYF.